The 18 T cell receptor beta chains below come from one sample, sequenced in a study of blood T cells in healthy people across ages (dated by TCRdb to between 2014 and 2017). The protocol used for the library was 5' RACE. Sequencing used an Illumina HiSeq 2500. A second PCR of roughly 7 to 11 cycles was performed with a sample-barcoded 5' primer and a J-beta primer mix. TCRdb trimmed public reads at Q25 via fastp, called clones via MiXCR and kept in-frame beta chains. Each entry is one CDR3 protein sequence, shown with its most common DNA and genes. This sample has approximately 600,000 distinct CDR3 sequences in its table, and 45% to 65% of those were observed once. The biggest ten clones account for approximately 37% of the sample. Specimen: blood. Receptors originate from a man between 60 and 75 years old in good health.

As DNA, the CDR3 is TGTGCCAGCAGCCTCGGACTAGCGGGGGCCCACGGGTTGACCCAGTACTTC. Its translation: CASSLGLAGAHGLTQYF. The rearrangement joins TRBV3-1 to TRBJ2-5; 13 bases align to TRBD2. V dropped 4 bases and J dropped 7; count of bases not matched to a gene: 12. The CDR3 contains 17 residues. The germline CDR1 and CDR2 sequences are LGHDT and YNNKEL (reference sequence).

This sequence joins TRBV29-1 and TRBJ1-2; D not certain. CDR1 and CDR2 (germline): SQVTM, ANQGSEA. The CDR3 length is 15 residues. V gave up 1 base and J gave up 3 bases, with 15 bases separating them. CDR3 loop: CSVEVLRPQHYGYTF. CDR3 nucleotide sequence: TGCAGCGTTGAAGTGCTAAGACCCCAACACTATGGCTACACCTTC.

This clonotype appeared many times. The chain couples TRBV12-3 or TRBV12-4 to TRBJ2-7, with D possibly TRBD1 on 6 matching bases. The CDR3 totals 12 residues. V dropped 4 bases and J dropped 2 bases, with 6 bases sitting between them. CDR3 nucleotide sequence: TGTGCCAGCAGTTCAGGGGCCTACGAGCAGTACTTC. This encodes CASSSGAYEQYF.

The chain is built from TRBV25-1 and TRBJ2-1; 9 bases line up with TRBD2. This CDR3 has 17 residues. V gave up 3 bases and J gave up 5 bases; unmatched junction bases: 11. Germline CDR1 MGHDK, CDR2 SYGVNS. CDR3 in amino acids: CASSDPTRGGANNEQFF. CDR3 DNA sequence: TGTGCCAGCAGTGATCCCACTCGCGGGGGGGCCAACAATGAGCAGTTCTTC.

This clonotype has at least ten counts. The chain carries TRBV3-1 and TRBJ2-5; 12 bases agree with TRBD2. Germline lookup yields CDR1 LGHDT and CDR2 YNNKEL (reference sequence). The CDR3 sequence is 16 residues long. Unmatched junction bases numbered 5, after V lost 6 bases and J lost 0 bases. CDR3 amino acids: CASSPGLAGYQETQYF. The CDR3 DNA reads TGTGCCAGCAGTCCTGGACTAGCGGGGTACCAAGAGACCCAGTACTTC.

The chain carries TRBV5-6 and TRBJ1-5; the D gene is possibly TRBD1 (6 bases). Germline CDR1 reads SGHDT; CDR2 reads YYEEEE. V was pared by 2 bases and J by 5 bases, with 11 bases between. This CDR3 comprises 14 residues. The CDR3 DNA reads as TGTGCCAGCAGCTTCAGGGGAGGGGATCAGCCCCAGCATTTT. It is translated as CASSFRGGDQPQHF. The full variable domain, in which reference TRBV5-6 and TRBJ1-5 provide the parts outside the CDR3, is DAGVTQSPTHLIKTRGQQVTLRCSPKSGHDTVSWYQQALGQGPQFIFQYYEEEERQRGNFPDRFSGHQFPNYSSELNVNALLLGDSALYLCASSFRGGDQPQHFGDGTRLSIL.

The chain employs TRBV6-1 and TRBJ2-5, with a possible D match to TRBD2 (6 bases). CDR1 and CDR2 (germline): MNHNS, SASEGT. Trimming took off 8 bases at V and 2 bases at J, with 15 bases between the two ends. The CDR3 loop spans 14 amino acids. CDR3 in amino acids: CASGSRELQETQYF. CDR3 in DNA: TGTGCCAGCGGCAGCCGGGAGCTACAAGAGACCCAGTACTTC.

The J gene is TRBJ2-4, the V gene TRBV4-1; 9 bases are shared with TRBD1. CDR1 and CDR2 (germline): MGHRA, YSYEKL. Trimming took 3 bases from V and 15 from J; bases not matched to a gene: 15. The CDR3 consists of 15 residues. The CDR3 region is CASSHRQGQGMGWYF. The CDR3 region has the DNA TGCGCCAGCAGCCATAGGCAGGGACAGGGTATGGGGTGGTACTTC.

The CDR3 coding sequence is TGCAGTGCTGCTCAGGGGCCTGAAGCTTTCTTT. This sequence encodes CSAAQGPEAFF. This chain joins TRBV20-1 and TRBJ1-1, with D perhaps TRBD1 (6 bases). Germline loops: CDR1 DFQATT, CDR2 SNEGSKA (reference sequence). The V end was cut by 5 bases, the J end by 6 bases, with 10 bases between. The CDR3 consists of 11 residues.

This clonotype was counted a single time. The V call is TRBV9, the J call TRBJ1-2; tentatively, D is TRBD1 (6 bases). Germline V gene sequence: CDR1 SGDLS, CDR2 YYNGEE. The V end was cut by 6 bases, the J end by 2 bases, with 14 bases between. The CDR3 runs to 14 residues. CDR3 nucleotides: TGTGCCAGCAACGAACAGGGAGGCAACTATGGCTACACCTTC. This encodes CASNEQGGNYGYTF.

This sequence joins TRBV6-1 and TRBJ2-6; D is ambiguous. Germline loops: CDR1 MNHNS, CDR2 SASEGT. This CDR3 comprises 15 residues. Here the CDR3 reads CVVAGPSSGANVLTF. DNA for the CDR3: TGTGTCGTCGCAGGTCCCAGCTCTGGGGCCAACGTCCTGACTTTC.

This chain joins TRBV6-1 and TRBJ2-1; 7 nucleotides agree with TRBD2. The CDR3 spans 17 residues. Germline CDR1 reads MNHNS; CDR2 reads SASEGT. V was clipped by 2 bases and J by 6 bases; unmatched bases: 13. The CDR3: CASSELVGGAAPNEQFF. The CDR3, as DNA: TGTGCCAGCAGTGAATTGGTGGGAGGGGCCGCACCCAATGAGCAGTTCTTC.

This rearrangement joins TRBV20-1 to TRBJ2-5; D is unclear. Germline V gene lookup returns CDR1 DFQATT and CDR2 SNEGSKA (reference sequence). The CDR3 covers 11 residues. V lost 3 bases and J lost 9, with 11 bases in between. The CDR3 spells CSASILEPQYF. The DNA for the CDR3 is TGCAGTGCTAGCATTCTTGAGCCCCAGTACTTC.

This clonotype was counted a single time. This chain joins TRBV7-9 and TRBJ2-3; 15 bases fit TRBD2. Losses at the gene ends were 5 bases for V and 0 bases for J; bases not matched to a gene: 9. CDR1 and CDR2 from the germline V gene are SEHNR and FQNEAQ (reference sequence). CDR3 length: 19 amino acids. The CDR3 loop is CASSPGLAGGSQSTDTQYF. CDR3 DNA: TGTGCCAGCAGCCCCGGACTAGCGGGGGGGTCGCAGAGCACAGATACGCAGTATTTT.

The chain joins TRBV28 to TRBJ1-1; D remains unclear. The length of the CDR3 is 14 residues. CDR1 MDHEN and CDR2 SYDVKM come from the germline V gene. Trimming removed 7 bases from V and 0 bases from J, with 12 bases in between. The CDR3 DNA sequence: TGTGCCAGCAAGCTACCCGGGGTGAACACTGAAGCTTTCTTT. It is translated as CASKLPGVNTEAFF.

Regarding this clonotype: One junction end disagrees with the germline gene, perhaps due to a read error. The chain employs TRBV10-3 and TRBJ2-7; D is possibly TRBD2 (6 bases). The CDR3 is made up of 13 amino acids. CDR1 and CDR2 from the germline V gene are ENHRY and SYGVKD. CDR3 loop: CAVSESLAWEQYF. The CDR3 DNA follows: TGTGCCGTCAGTGAGTCTCTAGCGTGGGAGCAGTACTTC.

This clonotype was detected only a few times. This chain joins TRBV10-3 and TRBJ2-5; 8 bases map to TRBD1. Matching the DNA end better, TRBJ2-7 makes the J call doubtful. CDR1 is ENHRY and CDR2 is SYGVKD in the germline V gene. The CDR3 is 13 amino acids. The CDR3 nucleotides read TGTGCCATCAGTGGTGGACAGGGCACCGAGCAGTACTTC. This gives the protein CAISGGQGTEQYF.

This chain uses TRBV28 with TRBJ1-2, with D unclear. V was clipped by 8 bases and J by 6 bases, with 22 bases between them. CDR3 length: 15 amino acids. Germline V gene lookup returns CDR1 MDHEN and CDR2 SYDVKM. This CDR3 reads CASHSNPSKWDGYTF. CDR3 nucleotide sequence: TGTGCCAGCCATTCGAACCCCAGTAAGTGGGATGGCTACACCTTC.